One sample yielded the 6 T cell receptor beta chains listed below, sequenced in a study of blood T cell repertoires in COVID-19. Clones were sequenced by immunoSEQ multiplex PCR, and TCRdb holds only the in-frame ones, with some missing. The table includes about 350,000 clones, 89% detected once. The sequencing input was peripheral blood. The receptors stem from a woman in her fifties or sixties with COVID-19, enrolled during active disease.

The chain uses TRBV7-2 and TRBJ1-2; 8 bases align to TRBD1. This CDR3 is 15 amino acids long. V gave up 4 bases and J gave up 5 bases; unmatched junction bases: 9. Per the germline V gene, CDR1 is SGHTA and CDR2 is FQGNSA. CDR3 nucleotide sequence: TGTGCCAGCAGCTCTCCGACAGGGGCAGGGTATGGCTACACCTTC. It encodes CASSSPTGAGYGYTF.

This clone was picked up a small number of times. This chain uses TRBV18 with TRBJ1-2, with 8 bases identical to TRBD1. CDR1 and CDR2 (germline): KGHSH, LQKENI. There are 16 residues in the CDR3. Trimming removed 0 bases from V and 2 bases from J; junction bases left unmatched: 5. CDR3 protein: CASSPPGGDRNYGYTF. The CDR3 DNA reads TGTGCCAGCTCACCACCGGGGGGGGACAGGAACTATGGCTACACCTTC.

This clone was seen only once. The chain employs TRBV28 and TRBJ1-4; no clear D. CDR3 length equals 14 residues. The germline V gene encodes CDR1 MDHEN and CDR2 SYDVKM. V was shortened by 7 bases and J by 1 base, with 10 bases between the two germline ends. Here the CDR3 reads CASTRGGTNEKLFF. The CDR3 nucleotides read TGTGCCAGCACCCGAGGCGGAACTAATGAAAAACTGTTTTTT.

The chain is built from TRBV7-2 and TRBJ1-1, with D tentatively TRBD1 (6 bases). The CDR3 is 16 residues long. V lost 3 bases and J lost 0, with 14 bases in between. Germline V gene sequence: CDR1 SGHTA, CDR2 FQGNSA. The CDR3 sequence is CASSFTDSLMNTEAFF. The CDR3 region has the DNA TGTGCCAGCAGCTTCACGGACAGTCTGATGAACACTGAAGCTTTCTTT.

V usage is TRBV9 and J usage is TRBJ2-3, with a tentative D call TRBD1 (6 bases). Trimming pared 3 bases from V and 1 base from J, leaving 12 bases between. This CDR3 has 15 residues. The germline gives CDR1 SGDLS, CDR2 YYNGEE. The chain's CDR3 is CASSALQGGTDTQYF. The CDR3 nucleotides read TGTGCCAGCAGCGCTTTACAGGGAGGCACAGATACGCAGTATTTT.

This chain links TRBV27 with TRBJ1-1; 9 nucleotides line up with TRBD1. Germline V lookup: CDR1 MNHEY, CDR2 SMNVEV (reference sequence). The CDR3 runs 16 residues. The J segment lost 5 bases and the V segment lost 4 bases, leaving 11 bases of the junction unmatched. CDR3 DNA: TGTGCCAGCAGTTCGAGGACAGGGGCGAAAAGTACTGAAGCTTTCTTT. It yields the protein CASSSRTGAKSTEAFF.